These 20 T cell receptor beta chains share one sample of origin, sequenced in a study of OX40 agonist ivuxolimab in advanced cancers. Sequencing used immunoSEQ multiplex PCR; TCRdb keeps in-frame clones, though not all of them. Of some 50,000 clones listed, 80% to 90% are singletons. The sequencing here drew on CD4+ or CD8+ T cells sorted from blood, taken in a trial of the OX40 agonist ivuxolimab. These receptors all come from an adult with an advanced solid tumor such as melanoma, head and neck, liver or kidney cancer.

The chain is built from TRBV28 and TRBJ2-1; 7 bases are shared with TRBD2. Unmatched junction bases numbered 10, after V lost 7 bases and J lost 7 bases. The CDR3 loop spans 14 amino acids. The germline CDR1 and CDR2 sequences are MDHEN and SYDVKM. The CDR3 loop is CASTIGGSSNEQFF. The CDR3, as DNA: TGTGCCAGCACCATAGGCGGGAGCTCAAATGAGCAGTTCTTC.

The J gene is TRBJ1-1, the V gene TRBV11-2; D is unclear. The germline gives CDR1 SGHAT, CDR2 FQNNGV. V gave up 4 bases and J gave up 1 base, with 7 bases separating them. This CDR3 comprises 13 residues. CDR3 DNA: TGTGCCAGCAGCTCCAACAAGAACACTGAAGCTTTCTTT. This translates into CASSSNKNTEAFF.

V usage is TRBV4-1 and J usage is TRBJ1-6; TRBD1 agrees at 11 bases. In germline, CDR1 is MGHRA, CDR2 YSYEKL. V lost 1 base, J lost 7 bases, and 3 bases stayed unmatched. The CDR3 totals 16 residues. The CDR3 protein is CASSQGTGGVNSPLHF. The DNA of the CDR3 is TGCGCCAGCAGCCAAGGGACAGGGGGCGTGAATTCACCCCTCCACTTT.

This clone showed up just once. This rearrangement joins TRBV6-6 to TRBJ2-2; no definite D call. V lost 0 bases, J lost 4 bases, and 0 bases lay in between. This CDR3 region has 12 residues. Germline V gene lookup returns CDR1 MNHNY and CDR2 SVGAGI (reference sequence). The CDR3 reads CASSYSTGELFF. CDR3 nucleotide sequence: TGTGCCAGCAGTTACTCCACCGGGGAGCTGTTTTTT.

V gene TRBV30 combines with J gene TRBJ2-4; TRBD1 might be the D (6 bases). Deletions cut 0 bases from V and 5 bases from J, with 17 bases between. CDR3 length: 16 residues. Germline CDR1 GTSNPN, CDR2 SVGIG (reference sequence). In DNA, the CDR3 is TGTGCCTGGAGTGTACGACGACTGGCAGGGGAAAACATTCAGTACTTC. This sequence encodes CAWSVRRLAGENIQYF. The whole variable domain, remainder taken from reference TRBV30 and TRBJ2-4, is SQTIHQWPATLVQPVGSPLSLECTVEGTSNPNLYWYRQAAGRGLQLLFYSVGIGQISSEVPQNLSASRPQDRQFILSSKKLLLSDSGFYLCAWSVRRLAGENIQYFGAGTRLSVL.

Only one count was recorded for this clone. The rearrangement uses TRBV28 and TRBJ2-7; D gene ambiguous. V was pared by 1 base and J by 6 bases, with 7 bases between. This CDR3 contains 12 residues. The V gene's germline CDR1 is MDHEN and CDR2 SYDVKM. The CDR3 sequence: CASSLLGGEQYF. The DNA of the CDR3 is TGTGCCAGCAGTTTATTGGGTGGCGAGCAGTACTTC.

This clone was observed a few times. The CDR3 sequence is CSVLRDRTEAFF. CDR3 sequence (DNA): TGCAGCGTTCTCCGGGACCGGACTGAAGCTTTCTTT. The chain carries TRBV29-1 and TRBJ1-1, with D perhaps matching TRBD1 (5 bases). Germline loops: CDR1 SQVTM, CDR2 ANQGSEA. Trimming left V 5 bases short and J 5 bases short, with 12 bases between. The CDR3 runs 12 residues.

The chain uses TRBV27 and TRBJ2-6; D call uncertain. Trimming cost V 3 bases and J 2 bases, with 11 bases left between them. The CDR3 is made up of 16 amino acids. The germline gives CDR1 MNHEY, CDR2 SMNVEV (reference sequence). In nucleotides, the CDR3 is TGTGCCAGCAGTTTCCGCCCCGGGCCTGGGGCCAACGTCCTGACTTTC. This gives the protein CASSFRPGPGANVLTF. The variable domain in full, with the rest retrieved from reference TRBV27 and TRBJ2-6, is EAQVTQNPRYLITVTGKKLTVTCSQNMNHEYMSWYRQDPGLGLRQIYYSMNVEVTDKGDVPEGYKVSRKEKRNFPLILESPSPNQTSLYFCASSFRPGPGANVLTFGAGSRLTVL.

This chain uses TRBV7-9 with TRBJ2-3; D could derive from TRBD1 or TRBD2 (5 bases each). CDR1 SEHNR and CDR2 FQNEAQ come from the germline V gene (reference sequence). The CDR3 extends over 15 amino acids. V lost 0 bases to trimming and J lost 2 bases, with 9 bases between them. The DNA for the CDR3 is TGTGCCAGCAGCTTAGCGACGGGGCCCACAGATACGCAGTATTTT. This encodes CASSLATGPTDTQYF.

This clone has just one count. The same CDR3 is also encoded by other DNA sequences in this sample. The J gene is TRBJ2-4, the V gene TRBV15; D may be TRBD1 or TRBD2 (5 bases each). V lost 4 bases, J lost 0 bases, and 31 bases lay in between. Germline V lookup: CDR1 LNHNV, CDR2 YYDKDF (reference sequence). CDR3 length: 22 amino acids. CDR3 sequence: CATSKGTGNEREGYAAKNIQYF. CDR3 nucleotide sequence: TGTGCCACCAGCAAAGGGACCGGGAATGAGAGAGAAGGGTATGCAGCCAAAAACATTCAGTACTTC.

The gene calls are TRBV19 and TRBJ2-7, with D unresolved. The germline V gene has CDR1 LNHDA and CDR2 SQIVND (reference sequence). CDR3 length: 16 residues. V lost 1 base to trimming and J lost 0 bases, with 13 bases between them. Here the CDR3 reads CASSIAASTYSYEQYF. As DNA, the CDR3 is TGTGCCAGTAGTATAGCGGCGTCCACTTACTCCTACGAGCAGTACTTC.

The CDR3 DNA is TGTGCCAGCAGCCTAAGTGGGGGGAACACTGAAGCTTTCTTT. It encodes CASSLSGGNTEAFF. This rearrangement joins TRBV7-3 to TRBJ1-1; D may be TRBD1 (5 bases). With 5 bases removed from V and 1 base from J, the gap between germline ends came to 11 bases. CDR1 SGHTA and CDR2 FQGTGA come from the germline V gene. CDR3 size: 14 residues.

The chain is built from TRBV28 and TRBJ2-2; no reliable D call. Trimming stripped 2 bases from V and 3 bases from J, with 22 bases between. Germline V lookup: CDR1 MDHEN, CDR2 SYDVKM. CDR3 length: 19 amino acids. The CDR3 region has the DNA TGTGCCAGCAGTTTACGGTTCTTCGGCCGACCCTCGGACACCGGGGAGCTGTTTTTT. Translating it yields CASSLRFFGRPSDTGELFF. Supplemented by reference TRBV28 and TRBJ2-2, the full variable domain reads DVKVTQSSRYLVKRTGEKVFLECVQDMDHENMFWYRQDPGLGLRLIYFSYDVKMKEKGDIPEGYSVSREKKERFSLILESASTNQTSMYLCASSLRFFGRPSDTGELFFGEGSRLTVL.

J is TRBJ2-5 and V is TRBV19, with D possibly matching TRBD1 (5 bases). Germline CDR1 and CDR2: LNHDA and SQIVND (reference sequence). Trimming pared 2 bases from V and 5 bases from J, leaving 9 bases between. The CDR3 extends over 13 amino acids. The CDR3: CASSIQGIETQYF. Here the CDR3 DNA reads TGTGCCAGTAGTATACAGGGTATTGAGACCCAGTACTTC.

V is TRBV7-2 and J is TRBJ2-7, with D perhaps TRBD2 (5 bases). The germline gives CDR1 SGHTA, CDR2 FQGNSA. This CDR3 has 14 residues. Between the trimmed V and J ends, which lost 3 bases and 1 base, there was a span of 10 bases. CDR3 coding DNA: TGTGCCAGCAGCTTTCCGGGGTCATCCTACGAGCAGTACTTC. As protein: CASSFPGSSYEQYF.

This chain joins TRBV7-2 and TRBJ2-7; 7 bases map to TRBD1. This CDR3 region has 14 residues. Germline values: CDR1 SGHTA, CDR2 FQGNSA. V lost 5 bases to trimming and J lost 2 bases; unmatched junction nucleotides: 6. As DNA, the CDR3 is TGTGCCAGCAGCCGGAATACAGGGGCCTACGAGCAGTACTTC. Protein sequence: CASSRNTGAYEQYF.

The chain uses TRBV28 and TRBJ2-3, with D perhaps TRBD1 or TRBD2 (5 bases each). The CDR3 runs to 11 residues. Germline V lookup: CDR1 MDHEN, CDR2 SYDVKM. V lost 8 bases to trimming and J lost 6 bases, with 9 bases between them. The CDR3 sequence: CASGTRDTQYF. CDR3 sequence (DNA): TGTGCCAGCGGGACGCGGGATACGCAGTATTTT.

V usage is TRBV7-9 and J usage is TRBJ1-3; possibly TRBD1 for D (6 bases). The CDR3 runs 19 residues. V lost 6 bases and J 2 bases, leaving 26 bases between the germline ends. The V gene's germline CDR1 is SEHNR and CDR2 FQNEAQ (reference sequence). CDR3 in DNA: TGTGCCAGCAGAGTACCGGGACATACCGATGAAATAACTGGAAACACCATATATTTT. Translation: CASRVPGHTDEITGNTIYF. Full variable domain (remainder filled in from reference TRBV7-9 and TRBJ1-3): DTGVSQNPRHKITKRGQNVTFRCDPISEHNRLYWYRQTLGQGPEFLTYFQNEAQLEKSRLLSDRFSAERPKGSFSTLEIQRTEQGDSAMYLCASRVPGHTDEITGNTIYFGEGSWLTVV.

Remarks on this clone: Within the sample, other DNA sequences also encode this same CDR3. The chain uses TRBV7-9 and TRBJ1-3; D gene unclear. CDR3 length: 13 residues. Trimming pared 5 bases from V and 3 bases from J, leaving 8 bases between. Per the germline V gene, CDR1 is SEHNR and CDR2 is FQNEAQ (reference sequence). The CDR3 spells CASSPDGGNTIYF. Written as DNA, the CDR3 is TGTGCCAGCAGCCCTGATGGTGGAAACACCATATATTTT.

The CDR3 region is CASSEEPPLGRDTEAFF. The CDR3 DNA reads TGTGCCAGCAGTGAAGAACCCCCCTTGGGCAGGGACACTGAAGCTTTCTTT. The chain couples TRBV6-1 to TRBJ1-1, with D possibly matching TRBD1 (5 bases). The germline V and J ends were trimmed by 1 base and 3 bases, with 18 bases remaining between them. The CDR3 sequence is 17 residues long. Germline lookup yields CDR1 MNHNS and CDR2 SASEGT.